This T cell receptor (beta chain) was identified in a study of regulatory dendritic cells for organ transplantation. V gave up 3 bases and J gave up 6 bases, with 6 bases separating them. Germline CDR1 is SGHTA and CDR2 is FQGTGA. The CDR3 runs to 12 residues. Sequencing was performed with immunoSEQ multiplex PCR; in TCRdb, only in-frame clones are kept and a portion is missing. The sample has about 30,000 clones, roughly 85% seen once. The sequencing input was naive CD4+ T cells from blood. Subset of the sample: CD45RA+ naive T cells. The source is a human donor in good health. This chain uses TRBV7-3 with TRBJ2-1; maybe TRBD1 (5 bases). CDR3 bases: TGTGCCAGCAGCTTCCAGGGCAATGAGCAGTTCTTC. Encoded protein: CASSFQGNEQFF.